The 19 T cell receptor beta chains in this list originate from one sample, sequenced in a study of T cells after posttransplantation cyclophosphamide. This table comes from immunoSEQ multiplex PCR, and its TCRdb copy is limited to in-frame clones, with some not included. In the table there are about 21,000 clones, roughly 98% of which are singletons. The material sequenced was naive CD8+ T cells sorted from PBMCs. These receptors all come from a man aged 40-50 years in good health, CMV-negative, and a related stem cell transplant donor.

The chain employs TRBV28 and TRBJ2-1; D possibly corresponds to TRBD2 (6 bases). This CDR3 is 13 amino acids long. Germline CDR1 MDHEN, CDR2 SYDVKM. V was pared by 10 bases and J by 6 bases, with 16 bases between. In nucleotides, the CDR3 is TGTGCCAACCAGCAGGCCGGGAGCAATGAGCAGTTCTTC. As protein: CANQQAGSNEQFF.

The chain joins TRBV29-1 to TRBJ2-7; 9 bases agree with TRBD2. The length of the CDR3 is 15 residues. The V segment lost 2 bases and the J segment 3 bases; nucleotides outside the gene matches: 8. In germline, CDR1 is SQVTM, CDR2 ANQGSEA. CDR3 protein: CSVETGGRVSYEQYF. DNA of the CDR3: TGCAGCGTTGAAACGGGCGGGAGGGTAAGCTACGAGCAGTACTTC.

The V call is TRBV14, the J call TRBJ2-2; TRBD2 might be the D (6 bases). The CDR3 loop spans 16 amino acids. V was cut by 0 bases and J by 3 bases, with 11 bases left in between. Germline V gene sequence: CDR1 SGHDN, CDR2 FVKESK. This chain's CDR3 is CASSQEAGLHTGELFF. CDR3 in DNA: TGTGCCAGCAGCCAAGAGGCGGGATTGCACACCGGGGAGCTGTTTTTT.

The V and J genes are TRBV5-1 and TRBJ2-1, with D uncertain. There are 18 residues in the CDR3. The V end was cut by 2 bases, the J end by 0 bases, with 18 bases between. The germline CDR1 and CDR2 sequences are SGHRS and YFSETQ. Here the CDR3 DNA reads TGCGCCAGCAGCTTCGGCTTCACGACAACCTACTCCTACAATGAGCAGTTCTTC. Translating gives CASSFGFTTTYSYNEQFF. The full variable domain, completed using reference TRBV5-1 and TRBJ2-1, is KAGVTQTPRYLIKTRGQQVTLSCSPISGHRSVSWYQQTPGQGLQFLFEYFSETQRNKGNFPGRFSGRQFSNSRSEMNVSTLELGDSALYLCASSFGFTTTYSYNEQFFGPGTRLTVL.

The rearrangement joins TRBV27 to TRBJ2-5; 8 bases map to TRBD1. J was trimmed by 5 bases and V by 6 bases; bases with no gene match: 5. The CDR3 covers 13 residues. Germline CDR1 reads MNHEY; CDR2 reads SMNVEV (reference sequence). In DNA form, the CDR3 reads TGTGCCAGCAGCCTACCAGGGGGCGAGACCCAGTACTTC. Residues: CASSLPGGETQYF.

The chain employs TRBV28 and TRBJ2-1; 10 bases align to TRBD2. The germline V gene encodes CDR1 MDHEN and CDR2 SYDVKM. The V gene end was trimmed by 4 bases and the J gene end by 1 base; junction bases not matched to a gene: 1. This CDR3 comprises 15 residues. CDR3 DNA: TGTGCCAGCAGTTCTAGCGGGAGATCCTACAATGAGCAGTTCTTC. Residues: CASSSSGRSYNEQFF.

This chain joins TRBV29-1 and TRBJ1-1, with no clear D. This CDR3 spans 12 amino acids. Germline loops: CDR1 SQVTM, CDR2 ANQGSEA. V gave up 5 bases and J gave up 2 bases, with 9 bases separating them. The CDR3 nucleotides read TGCAGCGTTCCTGTGTTTAACACTGAAGCTTTCTTT. Translating it yields CSVPVFNTEAFF.

The chain couples TRBV6-5 to TRBJ2-3, with D tentatively TRBD2 (5 bases). V dropped 7 bases and J dropped 5 bases, with 13 bases sitting between them. CDR3 length: 13 amino acids. Germline CDR1 is MNHEY and CDR2 is SVGAGI. The CDR3 DNA sequence: TGTGCCAGCACGGGGTCCATGGGAGATACGCAGTATTTT. As protein: CASTGSMGDTQYF.

The V gene is TRBV28, the J gene TRBJ1-1, with a weak D call TRBD1 (6 bases). Trimming removed 5 bases at V and 1 base at J, with 20 bases between. CDR3 length: 17 amino acids. The germline V gene encodes CDR1 MDHEN and CDR2 SYDVKM. The CDR3 reads CASSLSGTPEGNTEAFF. In DNA form, the CDR3 reads TGTGCCAGCAGTCTCTCCGGGACACCCGAGGGGAACACTGAAGCTTTCTTT.

The chain couples TRBV7-9 to TRBJ1-3; 8 positions match TRBD1. Germline trimming cut 5 bases from V and 4 bases from J; bases unmatched to any gene: 4. Per the germline V gene, CDR1 is SEHNR and CDR2 is FQNEAQ (reference sequence). The CDR3 extends over 14 amino acids. Here the CDR3 DNA reads TGTGCCAGCAGCCTGGACAGGGAGGGAAACACCATATATTTT. Translated, it gives CASSLDREGNTIYF.

The gene calls are TRBV28 and TRBJ1-5; 7 nucleotides match TRBD1. The CDR3 is 13 amino acids. V was clipped by 6 bases and J by 4 bases; unmatched bases: 3. Germline CDR1 MDHEN, CDR2 SYDVKM. Here the CDR3 DNA reads TGTGCCAGCAGGGCGACAGGGAATCAGCCCCAGCATTTT. Protein: CASRATGNQPQHF.

V usage is TRBV11-3 and J usage is TRBJ2-1; 8 bases fit TRBD2. Germline V CDR1 and CDR2: SGHNT, YENEEA. Unmatched junction bases numbered 3, after V lost 1 base and J lost 4 bases. This CDR3 spans 15 amino acids. The CDR3 coding sequence is TGTGCCAGCAGCTTAGCTCGGGAGGGGTACAATGAGCAGTTCTTC. Encoded protein: CASSLAREGYNEQFF.

This chain joins TRBV14 and TRBJ2-1; 8 positions agree with TRBD1. The CDR3 is 16 amino acids. V was clipped by 6 bases and J by 2 bases; unmatched bases: 9. Per germline, CDR1 SGHDN and CDR2 FVKESK. The CDR3 DNA sequence: TGTGCCAGCAGTTATAAACCAGGGGGCCCCTACAATGAGCAGTTCTTC. It codes for CASSYKPGGPYNEQFF.

This clone was observed once. The chain carries TRBV4-1 and TRBJ2-1; 8 nucleotides agree with TRBD1. CDR3 size: 14 residues. Germline V gives CDR1 MGHRA, CDR2 YSYEKL. Germline trimming cut 3 bases from V and 10 bases from J; bases unmatched to any gene: 8. The CDR3, as DNA: TGCGCCAGCAGCCACAGCGGCGGGACAGGCGAGCAGTTCTTC. Translation gives CASSHSGGTGEQFF.

V and J are TRBV7-6 and TRBJ2-2; 7 positions agree with TRBD1. V lost 4 bases to trimming and J lost 4 bases; unmatched junction nucleotides: 12. This CDR3 is built from 17 residues. Germline CDR1 is SGHVS and CDR2 is FNYEAQ. The CDR3 is CASSSTGSGAFTGELFF. CDR3 nucleotide sequence: TGTGCCAGCAGCTCGACAGGGTCGGGCGCTTTCACCGGGGAGCTGTTTTTT. The full variable domain, its missing parts supplied by reference TRBV7-6 and TRBJ2-2, is GAGVSQSPRYKVTKRGQDVALRCDPISGHVSLYWYRQALGQGPEFLTYFNYEAQQDKSGLPNDRFSAERPEGSISTLTIQRTEQRDSAMYRCASSSTGSGAFTGELFFGEGSRLTVL.

J is TRBJ2-1 and V is TRBV5-5; no firm D call. This CDR3 contains 14 residues. The germline V gene has CDR1 SGHKS and CDR2 YYEKEE (reference sequence). V was pared by 0 bases and J by 7 bases, with 11 bases between. The CDR3 spells CASSLAPAWNEQFF. The CDR3 DNA reads TGTGCCAGCAGCTTGGCCCCAGCGTGGAATGAGCAGTTCTTC.

The count of this clone is one. The gene calls are TRBV28 and TRBJ2-5, with 8 bases that match TRBD2. This CDR3 comprises 17 residues. After removal of 3 bases from V and 3 bases from J, the junction contained 12 bases not matched to a gene. Germline CDR1 MDHEN, CDR2 SYDVKM. CDR3 protein: CASSLVAGGPLEETQYF. DNA for the CDR3: TGTGCCAGCAGTTTGGTGGCGGGAGGACCCTTAGAAGAGACCCAGTACTTC.

The chain links TRBV6-4 to TRBJ2-5, with D possibly being TRBD2 (6 bases). Trimming pared 0 bases from V and 5 bases from J, leaving 10 bases between. This CDR3 has 14 residues. Germline CDR1 and CDR2: MRHNA and SNTAGT. CDR3 in amino acids: CASSDSTGSETQYF. The CDR3 bases are TGTGCCAGCAGTGACTCGACCGGGAGTGAGACCCAGTACTTC.

Only one count was recorded for this clone. This chain uses TRBV11-2 with TRBJ1-5; tentative D call: TRBD1 (5 bases). The V end was cut by 5 bases, the J end by 4 bases, with 9 bases between. This CDR3 has 13 amino acids. The germline gives CDR1 SGHAT, CDR2 FQNNGV. CDR3 bases: TGTGCCAGCAGCAAGACAGCTAATCAGCCCCAGCATTTT. This codes for CASSKTANQPQHF.